These 9 T cell receptor beta chains came from one sample sequenced in a study of blood T cell repertoires in COVID-19. The repertoire was sequenced with immunoSEQ multiplex PCR; TCRdb's copy has only in-frame clones and lacks some. The sample holds 100,000 to 150,000 clones; more than 65% are singletons and the top ten take 2% to 2.5%. The sequencing input was peripheral blood. The receptors come from a woman in her 70s with acute or convalescent COVID-19.

With regard to this clone: The same CDR3 is also encoded by other DNA sequences in this sample. The chain couples TRBV29-1 to TRBJ2-5, with D tentatively TRBD2 (6 bases). This CDR3 comprises 12 residues. Germline V gene data show CDR1 as SQVTM and CDR2 as ANQGSEA. V was trimmed by 6 bases and J by 4 bases, leaving 12 bases between them. In DNA, the CDR3 is TGCAGCGTACTGGGGGGAGGAGAGACCCAGTACTTC. This translates into CSVLGGGETQYF.

The rearrangement links TRBV2 to TRBJ2-3; 9 bases map to TRBD1. CDR1 is SNHLY, CDR2 FYNNEI, per germline. This CDR3 has 14 amino acids. V was pared by 5 bases and J by 5 bases, with 5 bases of the junction left unmatched. As DNA, the CDR3 is TGTGCCAGCAGTCTGGGACAGGGTGGAGATACGCAGTATTTT. This encodes CASSLGQGGDTQYF.

A word on this clone: This sample also contains other DNA sequences that code for the same CDR3. The chain carries TRBV9 and TRBJ1-1; D remains unclear. The CDR3 contains 13 residues. V lost 3 bases and J lost 1, with 7 bases in between. The germline V gene encodes CDR1 SGDLS and CDR2 YYNGEE. The chain's CDR3 is CASSARQNTEAFF. The DNA for the CDR3 is TGTGCCAGCAGCGCCCGACAGAACACTGAAGCTTTCTTT.

In regard to this clone: At one of its ends the junction is not consistent with the germline gene, which may arise from a read error. J is TRBJ2-1 and V is TRBV14, with TRBD1 as a possible D gene (6 bases). The CDR3 totals 15 residues. CDR1 and CDR2 from the germline V gene are SGHDN and FVKESK. CDR3 bases: TGTGCCAGCAGCCACCTAATTTCAGGGGACAAGGAGCAGTTCTTC. This translates into CASSHLISGDKEQFF.

CDR3 in amino acids: CASSFRDSGTEAFF. In DNA, the CDR3 is TGTGCCAGCAGCTTCCGGGACAGCGGCACTGAAGCTTTCTTT. The V gene is TRBV6-5, the J gene TRBJ1-1; 7 nucleotides line up with TRBD1. The V gene end was trimmed by 6 bases and the J gene end by 4 bases; junction bases not matched to a gene: 8. Looked up from germline, CDR1 is MNHEY and CDR2 is SVGAGI. The CDR3 covers 14 residues.

This chain links TRBV30 with TRBJ2-2; D is ambiguous. CDR1 is GTSNPN and CDR2 is SVGIG in the germline V gene (reference sequence). CDR3 length equals 12 residues. Between the trimmed V and J ends, which lost 0 bases and 6 bases, there was a span of 5 bases. The CDR3 spells CAWSVGPGELFF. CDR3 coding DNA: TGTGCCTGGAGTGTTGGGCCCGGGGAGCTGTTTTTT.

The chain employs TRBV7-9 and TRBJ2-1; D ambiguous. With 1 base removed from V and 11 bases from J, the gap between germline ends came to 15 bases. From germline, CDR1 is SEHNR and CDR2 FQNEAQ (reference sequence). CDR3 length: 14 residues. The CDR3 sequence: CASSLGLVFKKQFF. CDR3 coding DNA: TGTGCCAGCAGCTTAGGGTTAGTTTTTAAAAAGCAGTTCTTC.

The V call is TRBV28, the J call TRBJ2-7; D perhaps matches TRBD1 (6 bases). Trimming left V 5 bases short and J 4 bases short, with 9 bases between. CDR3 length: 12 residues. The germline gives CDR1 MDHEN, CDR2 SYDVKM. This CDR3 is CASSRGSYEQYF. In nucleotides, the CDR3 is TGTGCCAGCAGTAGGGGGTCGTACGAGCAGTACTTC.

This clone came up a few times. The genes are TRBV18 and TRBJ2-1, with 8 bases fitting TRBD1. The CDR3 sequence is 14 residues long. The ends lost 3 bases at V and 6 bases at J; junction bases unmatched: 4. Germline CDR1 reads KGHSH; CDR2 reads LQKENI. CDR3 DNA sequence: TGTGCCAGCTCACCCGGACAGGGAACCAATGAGCAGTTCTTC. Protein sequence: CASSPGQGTNEQFF.